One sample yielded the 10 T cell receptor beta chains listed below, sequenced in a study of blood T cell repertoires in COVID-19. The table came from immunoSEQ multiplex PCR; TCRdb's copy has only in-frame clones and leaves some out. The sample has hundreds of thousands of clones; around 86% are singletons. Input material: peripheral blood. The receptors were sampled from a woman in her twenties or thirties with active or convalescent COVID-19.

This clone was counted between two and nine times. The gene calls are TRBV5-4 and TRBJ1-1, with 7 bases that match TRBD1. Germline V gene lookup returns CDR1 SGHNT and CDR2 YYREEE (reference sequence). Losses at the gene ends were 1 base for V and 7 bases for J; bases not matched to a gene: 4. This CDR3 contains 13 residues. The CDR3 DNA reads TGTGCCAGCAGCTTGCGGGACAGCTATGAAGCTTTCTTT. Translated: CASSLRDSYEAFF.

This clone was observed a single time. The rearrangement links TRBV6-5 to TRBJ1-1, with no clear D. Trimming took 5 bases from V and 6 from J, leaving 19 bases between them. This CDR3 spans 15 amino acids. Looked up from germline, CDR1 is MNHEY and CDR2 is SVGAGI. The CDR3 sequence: CASSPPLAGWAEAFF. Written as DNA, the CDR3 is TGTGCCAGCAGTCCTCCCCTGGCAGGATGGGCTGAAGCTTTCTTT.

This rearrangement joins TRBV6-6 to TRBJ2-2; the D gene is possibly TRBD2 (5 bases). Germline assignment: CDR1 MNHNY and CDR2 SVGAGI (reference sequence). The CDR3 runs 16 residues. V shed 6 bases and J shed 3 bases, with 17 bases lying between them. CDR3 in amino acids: CASRSAAMRDTGELFF. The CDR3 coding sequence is TGTGCCAGCAGATCAGCCGCCATGAGGGACACCGGGGAGCTGTTTTTT.

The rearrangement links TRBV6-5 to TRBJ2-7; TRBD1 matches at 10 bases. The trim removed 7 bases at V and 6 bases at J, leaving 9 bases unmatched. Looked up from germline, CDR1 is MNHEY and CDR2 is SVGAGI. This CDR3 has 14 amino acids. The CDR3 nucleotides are TGTGCCAGCACTCCCGGGACAGGGGTTGGCGAGCAGTACTTC. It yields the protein CASTPGTGVGEQYF.

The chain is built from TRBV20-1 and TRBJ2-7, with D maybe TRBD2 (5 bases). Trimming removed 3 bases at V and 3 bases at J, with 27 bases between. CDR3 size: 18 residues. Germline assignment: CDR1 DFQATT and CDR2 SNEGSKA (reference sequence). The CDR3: CSASPLPRPGSRIYEQYF. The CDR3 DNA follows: TGCAGTGCTAGTCCACTGCCACGTCCGGGAAGTAGGATCTACGAGCAGTACTTC.

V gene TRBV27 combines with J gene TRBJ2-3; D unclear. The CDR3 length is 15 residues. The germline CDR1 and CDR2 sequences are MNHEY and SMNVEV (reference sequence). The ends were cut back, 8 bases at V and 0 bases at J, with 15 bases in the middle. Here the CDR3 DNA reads TGTGCCAGCCACGGTCGGTATACTAGCACAGATACGCAGTATTTT. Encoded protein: CASHGRYTSTDTQYF.

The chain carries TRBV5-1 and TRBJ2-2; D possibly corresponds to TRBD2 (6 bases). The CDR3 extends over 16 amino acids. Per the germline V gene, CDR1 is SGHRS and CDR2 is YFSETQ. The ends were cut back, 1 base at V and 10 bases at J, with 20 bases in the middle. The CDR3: CASSLSSGWTFEELFF. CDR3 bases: TGCGCCAGCAGCTTGTCCAGCGGGTGGACATTTGAGGAGCTGTTTTTT. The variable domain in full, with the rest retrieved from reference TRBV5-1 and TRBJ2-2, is KAGVTQTPRYLIKTRGQQVTLSCSPISGHRSVSWYQQTPGQGLQFLFEYFSETQRNKGNFPGRFSGRQFSNSRSEMNVSTLELGDSALYLCASSLSSGWTFEELFFGEGSRLTVL.

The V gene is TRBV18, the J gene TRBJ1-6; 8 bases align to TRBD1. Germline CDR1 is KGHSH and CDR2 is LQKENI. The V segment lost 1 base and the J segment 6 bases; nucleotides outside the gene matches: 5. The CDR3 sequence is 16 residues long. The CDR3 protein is CASSPRGQGTNSPLHF. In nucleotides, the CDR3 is TGTGCCAGCTCACCACGAGGACAGGGAACTAATTCACCCCTCCACTTT. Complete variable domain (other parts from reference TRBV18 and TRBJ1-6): NAGVMQNPRHLVRRRGQEARLRCSPMKGHSHVYWYRQLPEEGLKFMVYLQKENIIDESGMPKERFSAEFPKEGPSILRIQQVVRGDSAAYFCASSPRGQGTNSPLHFGNGTRLTVT.

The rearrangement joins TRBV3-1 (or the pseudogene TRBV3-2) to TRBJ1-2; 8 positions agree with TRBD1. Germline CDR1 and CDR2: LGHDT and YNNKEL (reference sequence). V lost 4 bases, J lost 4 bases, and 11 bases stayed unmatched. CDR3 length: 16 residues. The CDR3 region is CASSLNSPTGAYGYTF. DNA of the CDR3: TGTGCCAGCAGCCTCAATTCCCCGACAGGGGCCTATGGCTACACCTTC.

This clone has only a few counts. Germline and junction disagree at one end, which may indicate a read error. The CDR3 sequence: CASSEGGLIHF. CDR3 nucleotides: TGTGCCAGCAGCGAGGGAGGGCTCATTCATTTC. The gene calls are TRBV6-6 and TRBJ1-2; D ambiguous. Germline assignment: CDR1 MNHNY and CDR2 SVGAGI (reference sequence). The CDR3 sequence is 11 residues long.